This is a list of T cell receptor beta chains from one sample in a study of vaccination and CD4 T cells after COVID-19. What these receptors recognize is not known. TCRdb used MiXCR to reprocess the PCR reads, holding one entry per CDR3 protein. The repertoire includes under 30,000 distinct CDR3 sequences, around 33% of them detected once, and 3% to 4% sits in the top ten. The material was CD4+ T cells from blood, cultured in vitro, obtained about 7 months after SARS-CoV-2 vaccination. The receptors originated from a human donor who had recovered from COVID-19. Both conserved end residues are part of each CDR3. The D gene is left open where the match is weak. Size tells how often a clone was seen (once, few, many) or the class of an expanded clone, and some rows leave it out.

CDR3 length,D gene,J gene,V gene,clone size,CDR3 protein,CDR3 DNA
13,.,TRBJ2-1,TRBV20-1,few,CSAPMGAINEQFF,TGCAGTGCTCCGATGGGGGCGATCAATGAGCAGTTCTTC
14,TRBD2,TRBJ2-7,TRBV19,few,CASSPASGSYEQYF,TGTGCCAGTAGCCCCGCTAGCGGGAGTTACGAGCAGTACTTC
15,TRBD2,TRBJ2-3,TRBV20-1,few,CSARRAGVGTDTQYF,TGCAGTGCTAGACGGGCGGGAGTAGGGACAGATACGCAGTATTTT
14,TRBD1,TRBJ1-4,TRBV20-1,once,CSASRDRSNEKLFF,TGCAGTGCTAGCCGGGACAGGTCTAATGAAAAACTGTTTTTT
16,TRBD2,TRBJ2-5,TRBV18,.,CASSPLAGGSIGTQYF,TGTGCCAGCTCACCGTTGGCGGGAGGGTCGATCGGGACCCAGTACTTC
13,TRBD1,TRBJ2-7,TRBV6-1,.,CASKTGGRYEQYF,TGTGCCAGCAAGACAGGGGGCAGGTACGAGCAGTACTTC
14,.,TRBJ2-1,TRBV6-1,.,CASSQVDGANEQFF,TGTGCCAGCAGCCAGGTGGACGGGGCCAATGAGCAGTTCTTC
14,.,TRBJ2-2,TRBV24-1,.,CATSGTLFTGELFF,TGTGCCACTTCCGGGACACTGTTCACCGGGGAGCTGTTTTTT
13,TRBD1,TRBJ2-7,TRBV6-1,few,CASSNLDRGEQYF,TGTGCCAGCAGTAACCTCGACAGGGGCGAGCAGTACTTC
14,TRBD1,TRBJ2-7,TRBV20-1,.,CSASPGTVAYEQYF,TGCAGTGCTAGCCCCGGGACAGTGGCCTACGAGCAGTACTTC
14,TRBD2,TRBJ2-1,TRBV27,.,CASGRPGLDNEQFF,TGTGCCAGCGGACGCCCCGGACTAGACAATGAGCAGTTCTTC
15,.,TRBJ1-1,TRBV19,.,CASSIERRGNTEAFF,TGTGCCAGTAGTATAGAGAGAAGGGGGAACACTGAAGCTTTCTTT
14,.,TRBJ1-2,TRBV5-4,few,CASSLAGQPYSYTF,TGTGCCAGCAGCTTGGCAGGACAGCCCTATAGCTACACCTTC
12,.,TRBJ1-1,TRBV27,few,CASSLSGGEAFF,TGTGCCAGCAGTTTAAGCGGCGGTGAAGCTTTCTTT
15,.,TRBJ2-5,TRBV2,.,CASSSATTRRETQYF,TGTGCCAGCAGTTCCGCCACCACCAGGAGGGAGACCCAGTACTTC
17,TRBD2,TRBJ2-1,TRBV10-1,few,CASREGSGRGSYNEQFF,TGCGCCAGCAGAGAGGGTAGCGGGAGGGGCTCCTACAATGAGCAGTTCTTC
17,.,TRBJ2-3,TRBV12-3/TRBV12-4,.,CASSLAIGGGGTNTQYF,TGTGCCAGCAGCTTGGCCATAGGTGGCGGAGGTACGAATACGCAGTATTTT
14,TRBD1,TRBJ1-6,TRBV28,.,CASSFRDRPGALHF,TGTGCCAGCAGTTTCCGGGACAGGCCAGGAGCCCTCCACTTT
15,.,TRBJ2-1,TRBV20-1,few,CSAEPRRTARNEQFF,TGCAGTGCCGAGCCTCGCCGGACAGCTAGGAATGAGCAGTTCTTC
16,TRBD1,TRBJ2-2,TRBV7-9,.,CASTWGDRGGTGELFF,TGTGCCAGCACCTGGGGAGACAGGGGGGGCACCGGGGAGCTGTTTTTT
14,TRBD2,TRBJ2-1,TRBV6-2/TRBV6-3,.,CASSYVGGGVEQFF,TGTGCCAGCAGTTACGTGGGCGGGGGGGTAGAGCAGTTCTTC
16,TRBD1,TRBJ2-2,TRBV2,.,CASDLDRNWRTGELFF,TGTGCCAGCGACCTGGACAGGAACTGGAGGACCGGGGAGCTGTTTTTT
15,.,TRBJ2-1,TRBV18,.,CASSPGASSYNEQFF,TGTGCCAGCTCACCAGGGGCGAGCTCCTACAATGAGCAGTTCTTC
14,.,TRBJ2-3,TRBV2,few,CASTPGRGTDTQYF,TGTGCCAGCACCCCCGGGAGAGGCACAGATACGCAGTATTTT
13,.,TRBJ2-2,TRBV11-3,.,CASSSPRAGELFF,TGTGCCAGCAGCTCCCCCCGCGCCGGGGAACTGTTTTTT
14,TRBD1,TRBJ2-5,TRBV6-1,.,CASSRNRGQETQYF,TGTGCCAGCAGTCGTAACAGGGGCCAAGAGACCCAGTACTTC
15,TRBD2,TRBJ2-5,TRBV7-2,.,CASRRAGGPQETQYF,TGTGCCAGCAGACGAGCGGGAGGTCCTCAAGAGACCCAGTACTTC
16,.,TRBJ1-1,TRBV20-1,.,CSAWGVLGSMNTEAFF,TGCAGTGCCTGGGGGGTATTAGGGTCCATGAACACTGAAGCTTTCTTT
17,.,TRBJ1-5,TRBV6-1,few,CASSDGGRAFINQPQHF,TGTGCCAGCAGTGATGGGGGCAGGGCTTTCATAAATCAGCCCCAGCATTTT
14,.,TRBJ1-1,TRBV7-8,few,CASSLAVGVSEAFF,TGTGCCAGCAGCTTAGCTGTAGGGGTATCTGAAGCTTTCTTT
12,.,TRBJ2-7,TRBV7-9,.,CASSPRGYEQYF,TGTGCCAGCAGCCCTCGGGGTTACGAGCAGTACTTC
13,.,TRBJ2-2,TRBV12-3/TRBV12-4,.,CASLQGVAGELFF,TGTGCCAGCTTACAAGGGGTCGCCGGGGAGCTGTTTTTT
13,.,TRBJ1-2,TRBV20-1,few,CSARDGPNYGYTF,TGCAGTGCTAGAGATGGACCTAACTATGGCTACACCTTC
16,.,TRBJ2-7,TRBV10-3,few,CAISESTGKGSYEQYF,TGTGCCATCAGTGAGTCTACGGGAAAAGGGTCCTACGAGCAGTACTTC
13,.,TRBJ2-2,TRBV7-3,few,CASSSGATGELFF,TGTGCCAGCAGCTCAGGTGCCACCGGGGAGCTGTTTTTT
15,.,TRBJ2-7,TRBV6-2/TRBV6-3,.,CASRRWSDRMHEQYF,TGTGCCAGCAGGAGGTGGTCCGACAGGATGCACGAGCAGTACTTC
15,.,TRBJ2-1,TRBV20-1,few,CSAKQVGGSYNEQFF,TGCAGTGCTAAACAGGTAGGGGGTTCCTACAATGAGCAGTTCTTC
14,TRBD1,TRBJ2-1,TRBV28,.,CASSSGQGWNEQSF,TGTGCCAGCAGTTCGGGACAGGGTTGGAATGAGCAGTCCTTC
12,TRBD1,TRBJ1-2,TRBV20-1,.,CSGGQGLDGYTF,TGCAGTGGCGGACAGGGGCTGGATGGCTACACCTTC
15,.,TRBJ2-7,TRBV28,.,CASRVGGEGVYEQYF,TGTGCCAGCAGAGTGGGAGGGGAGGGGGTCTACGAGCAGTACTTC
13,.,TRBJ2-1,TRBV7-3,few,CASSLTRSGEQFF,TGTGCCAGCAGCTTAACCCGGTCAGGTGAGCAGTTCTTC
16,TRBD2,TRBJ2-7,TRBV7-9,few,CASSLNPGAGPYEQYF,TGTGCCAGCAGCTTAAACCCCGGAGCGGGGCCTTACGAGCAGTACTTC
13,TRBD1,TRBJ2-7,TRBV28,medium-sized,CASRGTGTYEQYF,TGTGCCAGCAGGGGGACAGGAACCTACGAGCAGTACTTC
15,.,TRBJ2-1,TRBV27,few,CASSPSDRSYNEQFF,TGTGCCAGCAGTCCAAGCGACCGCTCCTACAATGAGCAGTTCTTC
13,.,TRBJ2-5,TRBV6-1,.,CASRQGVSETQYF,TGTGCCAGCAGACAAGGCGTATCTGAGACCCAGTACTTC
13,.,TRBJ2-3,TRBV7-2,few,CASSLGEISTQYF,TGTGCCAGCAGCTTAGGGGAGATTAGTACGCAGTATTTT
13,.,TRBJ1-1,TRBV28,.,CASTNPRNTEAFF,TGTGCCAGCACAAATCCCCGGAACACTGAAGCTTTCTTT
13,.,TRBJ2-5,TRBV7-7,few,CASSFWGMETQYF,TGTGCTAGCAGCTTCTGGGGGATGGAGACCCAGTACTTC
13,.,TRBJ1-6,TRBV7-3,.,CASSDDRNSPLHF,TGTGCCAGCAGCGACGACAGGAATTCACCCCTCCACTTT
17,TRBD2,TRBJ2-2,TRBV5-4,.,CASSGTGTSRNTGELFF,TGTGCCAGCAGCGGGACCGGGACTAGCAGAAACACCGGGGAGCTGTTTTTT
14,TRBD1,TRBJ1-5,TRBV5-8,.,CASSLGQGSQPQHF,TGTGCCAGCAGCTTGGGACAGGGGAGTCAGCCCCAGCATTTT
13,.,TRBJ2-3,TRBV6-1,.,CASSVPPTDTQYF,TGTGCCAGCAGCGTCCCGCCCACAGATACGCAGTATTTT
13,TRBD1,TRBJ1-2,TRBV20-1,.,CSASELTGLGYTF,TGCAGTGCTAGCGAACTGACAGGGCTTGGCTACACCTTC
14,.,TRBJ2-6,TRBV30,once,CAWSVRLGANVLTF,TGTGCCTGGAGCGTAAGGCTCGGGGCCAACGTCCTGACTTTC
15,TRBD2,TRBJ2-1,TRBV24-1,.,CATTSGTSGYNEQFF,TGTGCCACCACGTCCGGGACTAGCGGATACAATGAGCAGTTCTTC
13,.,TRBJ2-5,TRBV7-2,.,CASSPRMRETQYF,TGTGCCAGCAGCCCGCGAATGCGAGAGACCCAGTACTTC
19,.,TRBJ1-5,TRBV19,.,CASSILYLGQSVGNQPQHF,TGTGCCAGTAGTATATTGTATCTCGGGCAGTCAGTGGGTAATCAGCCCCAGCATTTT
14,.,TRBJ2-7,TRBV24-1,.,CATSDQRPPYEQYF,TGTGCCACCAGTGATCAGCGGCCGCCCTACGAGCAGTACTTC